These T cell receptor beta chains were read from a single sample in a study of OX40 agonist ivuxolimab in advanced cancers. TCRdb keeps only in-frame clones here, not all; method: immunoSEQ multiplex PCR. This table has about 7,400 clones, roughly 90% appearing once. Sample: CD4+ or CD8+ T cells sorted from blood, taken in a trial of the OX40 agonist ivuxolimab. These receptors came from an adult with an advanced solid tumor such as melanoma, head and neck, liver or kidney cancer. The CDR3 runs from the conserved cysteine through the conserved F or W. A D gene is named only where the DNA matches it firmly. Size is omitted from some rows. Given values are once, few, many or a class for expanded clones.

TRBJ2-6 few NA TRBV7-8 15 TGTGCCAGCAGCTTAGCTGTCTCTGGGGCCAACGTCCTGACTTTC CASSLAVSGANVLTF
TRBJ2-5 NA NA TRBV7-3 16 TGTGCCAGCACCCTCTCGATAGGGTGGGAGAAAGAGACCCAGTACTTC CASTLSIGWEKETQYF
TRBJ2-1 once NA TRBV5-1 15 TGCGCCAGCAGCTTGGCCGCTTTTACCTACAATGAGCAGTTCTTC CASSLAAFTYNEQFF
TRBJ2-7 NA TRBD2 TRBV7-2 19 TGTGCCAGCAGCTTAGCGATTTTTGGGACTAGCGGGATCTACTACGAGCAGTACTTC CASSLAIFGTSGIYYEQYF
TRBJ2-6 NA NA TRBV12-5 18 TGTGCTAGTGGTGATAGCGCTGCAGGACAAAGTCGGGCCAACGTCCTGACTTTC CASGDSAAGQSRANVLTF
TRBJ1-6 NA NA TRBV6-6 12 TGTGCCAGCAGTTACAGGGGTTCACCCCTCCACTTT CASSYRGSPLHF
TRBJ2-1 once NA TRBV7-9 15 TGTGCCAGCAGCTCCACTTTAAGCTCCTACAATGAGCAGTTCTTC CASSSTLSSYNEQFF
TRBJ1-5 NA NA TRBV4-1 15 TGCGCCAGCAGCCACCAAGACAGTTACACTCAGCCCCAGCATTTT CASSHQDSYTQPQHF
TRBJ1-2 NA NA TRBV13 14 TGTGCCAGCAGCTTACGGGGGACAAACTATGGCTACACCTTC CASSLRGTNYGYTF
TRBJ1-5 NA TRBD1 TRBV2 16 TGTGCCAGCAGGGGAAGGACAGGGGAAGTCGGTCAGCCCCAGCATTTT CASRGRTGEVGQPQHF
TRBJ2-2 NA TRBD2 TRBV7-2 19 TGTGCCAGCAGCTTAGAGGCTAGCGGGAGGGCCCTCATGGTCGGGGAGCTGTTTTTT CASSLEASGRALMVGELFF
TRBJ1-2 NA TRBD1 TRBV12-5 15 TGTGCTAGTGGTCCCCAGTTACAGGGGCCTCATGGCTACACCTTC CASGPQLQGPHGYTF
TRBJ2-1 NA NA TRBV7-2 12 TGTGCCAGCAGTTGGATAAACAATGAGCAGTTCTTC CASSWINNEQFF
TRBJ2-5 NA NA TRBV7-6 12 TGTGCCAGCAGCCCCATTGAAGAGACCCAGTACTTC CASSPIEETQYF
TRBJ1-1 NA NA TRBV11-2 14 TGTGCCAGCAGCTTATTGGCTTGGGCCACTGAAGCTTTCTTT CASSLLAWATEAFF
TRBJ2-7 NA NA TRBV10-3 16 TGTGCCATCAGTGAGCCCCCCCGAAAAAGGCCCAACGAGCAGTACTTC CAISEPPRKRPNEQYF
TRBJ2-4 once NA TRBV28 15 TGTGCCAGCAATACAGGGCCTGGGGCCAAAAACATTCAGTACTTC CASNTGPGAKNIQYF